The 32 T cell receptor beta chains presented below share a single source sample, sequenced in a study of CD8 T cells in ankylosing spondylitis (dated by TCRdb to about 2017). Receptors were amplified or captured by 5' RACE. Sequencing took place on an Illumina HiSeq 2500. TCRdb ran its own pipeline on the public reads, namely fastp trimming at Q25 and MiXCR clone calling, and kept in-frame beta chains. Every CDR3 protein is listed once, alongside the most common genes and DNA of its rows. Counted in this sample were over 75,000 distinct CDR3 sequences; around 9.4% of them appeared once. The ten most abundant clones make up approximately 5.5% of the sample. Sequenced input: blood, either unsorted or a sorted T cell fraction (not recorded which). Receptor source: a male donor with ankylosing spondylitis or in good health (not recorded which).

This clonotype was picked up a small number of times. The chain recombines TRBV7-2 with TRBJ1-4; TRBD1 is a possible D gene (5 bases). Trimming cost V 1 base and J 5 bases, with 11 bases left between them. This CDR3 has 15 amino acids. Germline assignment: CDR1 SGHTA and CDR2 FQGNSA. The CDR3 DNA reads as TGTGCCAGCAGCTTAGGGGGACGGAACAATGAAAAACTGTTTTTT. The encoded protein is CASSLGGRNNEKLFF.

This clonotype was counted at least ten times. This chain links TRBV15 with TRBJ2-3; maybe TRBD2 (8 bases). The CDR3 covers 16 residues. With 4 bases removed from V and 6 bases from J, the gap between germline ends came to 20 bases. CDR1 is LNHNV, CDR2 YYDKDF, per germline (reference sequence). For the CDR3, the DNA is TGTGCCACCAGCAAAGGGACTAGAGGGGGCTTGGATACGCAGTATTTT. Translated: CATSKGTRGGLDTQYF.

The sample holds a few counts of this clonotype. The chain joins TRBV20-1 to TRBJ2-7; the D gene is possibly TRBD1 (5 bases). V dropped 4 bases and J dropped 0 bases, with 13 bases sitting between them. The CDR3 extends over 14 amino acids. From germline, CDR1 is DFQATT and CDR2 SNEGSKA (reference sequence). The CDR3 protein is CSANNRPSSYEQYF. The DNA of the CDR3 is TGCAGTGCTAACAACAGGCCCAGCTCCTACGAGCAGTACTTC.

This clonotype showed up many times. The chain employs TRBV18 and TRBJ2-7; D is tentatively TRBD1 or TRBD2 (6 bases each). CDR1 is KGHSH, CDR2 LQKENI, per germline. V was trimmed by 3 bases and J by 3 bases, leaving 12 bases between them. This CDR3 region has 14 residues. CDR3 coding DNA: TGTGCCAGCTCACCGGAGGGGGGCTACTACGAGCAGTACTTC. This codes for CASSPEGGYYEQYF. The full variable domain, completed using reference TRBV18 and TRBJ2-7, is NAGVMQNPRHLVRRRGQEARLRCSPMKGHSHVYWYRQLPEEGLKFMVYLQKENIIDESGMPKERFSAEFPKEGPSILRIQQVVRGDSAAYFCASSPEGGYYEQYFGPGTRLTVT.

This clonotype was counted between two and nine times. Just one base apart from a much larger clone, this may be a read error. The V gene is TRBV9, the J gene TRBJ2-1; the match to TRBD2 covers 13 bases. Germline V lookup: CDR1 SGDLS, CDR2 YYNGEE. The length of the CDR3 is 16 residues. CDR3 in DNA: TGTACCAGCAGCGTTGAACTAGCGGGGGGGCAGAATGAGCAGTTCTTC. The encoded protein is CTSSVELAGGQNEQFF.

This clonotype was found many times. The rearrangement links TRBV6-1 to TRBJ2-1; D is possibly TRBD1 (5 bases). Per germline, CDR1 MNHNS and CDR2 SASEGT. The CDR3 totals 15 residues. V shed 3 bases and J shed 4 bases, with 13 bases lying between them. The CDR3 reads CASSDGANGYNEQFF. The DNA for the CDR3 is TGTGCCAGCAGTGATGGGGCTAACGGTTACAATGAGCAGTTCTTC.

The chain is built from TRBV20-1 and TRBJ2-7, with a weak D call TRBD2 (6 bases). The V gene's germline CDR1 is DFQATT and CDR2 SNEGSKA (reference sequence). Trimming pared 3 bases from V and 5 bases from J, leaving 11 bases between. This CDR3 is 12 amino acids long. CDR3 protein: CSARWGDDEQYF. DNA of the CDR3: TGCAGTGCTAGGTGGGGGGACGACGAGCAGTACTTC.

This clonotype came up many times. The J gene is TRBJ2-2, the V gene TRBV5-4; D is undetermined. There are 15 residues in the CDR3. Germline values: CDR1 SGHNT, CDR2 YYREEE (reference sequence). The V gene lost 0 bases and the J gene lost 4 bases, with 10 bases spanning the gap. The CDR3 loop is CASSLALVTTGELFF. Here the CDR3 DNA reads TGTGCCAGCAGCTTGGCATTGGTAACCACCGGGGAGCTGTTTTTT.

This clonotype has ten or more counts. V usage is TRBV12-3 or TRBV12-4 and J usage is TRBJ2-5; TRBD2 agrees at 10 bases. Trimming cost V 4 bases and J 3 bases; bases outside gene matches: 5. The length of the CDR3 is 15 residues. The CDR3 coding sequence is TGTGCCAGCAGTTACAGCGGGGGGGAAAAAGAGACCCAGTACTTC. Translated, it gives CASSYSGGEKETQYF.

This clonotype was counted ten times or more. The chain has TRBV5-5 and TRBJ1-1, with 9 positions matching TRBD1. Germline values: CDR1 SGHKS, CDR2 YYEKEE (reference sequence). V was pared by 2 bases and J by 4 bases, with 9 bases of the junction left unmatched. CDR3 size: 16 residues. CDR3 loop: CASSFTGGASGTEAFF. The CDR3 nucleotides are TGTGCCAGCAGCTTTACAGGGGGCGCCTCCGGCACTGAAGCTTTCTTT.

This clonotype occurred many times. V usage is TRBV3-1 and J usage is TRBJ1-2, with a possible D match to TRBD1 (6 bases). The germline V gene encodes CDR1 LGHDT and CDR2 YNNKEL (reference sequence). The CDR3 totals 15 residues. V lost 5 bases to trimming and J lost 8 bases, with 21 bases between them. The CDR3 region is CASSSRGQPLLGYTF. Here the CDR3 DNA reads TGTGCCAGCAGCTCGCGCGGACAGCCTCTTTTGGGCTACACCTTC.

V is TRBV7-8 and J is TRBJ2-5; D not resolved. The CDR3 contains 14 residues. Germline CDR1 and CDR2: SGHVS and FQNEAQ. Trimming stripped 5 bases from V and 5 bases from J, with 15 bases between. CDR3 coding DNA: TGTGCCAGCAGCCCATGGAGAGAGCCGGAGACCCAGTACTTC. It encodes CASSPWREPETQYF.

This clonotype was seen at least ten times. The CDR3 reads CSADRVFTDTQYF. The CDR3 nucleotides read TGCAGCGCCGACAGGGTTTTTACAGATACGCAGTATTTT. This chain links TRBV29-1 with TRBJ2-3; 7 bases agree with TRBD1. The CDR3 is 13 residues long. The germline V gene has CDR1 SQVTM and CDR2 ANQGSEA. V dropped 7 bases and J dropped 3; count of bases not matched to a gene: 7.

In its sample, this clonotype was seen many times. The chain employs TRBV5-1 and TRBJ2-7; weak D call: TRBD2 (6 bases). Trimming removed 4 bases from V and 3 bases from J, with 17 bases in between. The CDR3 is 15 amino acids. Germline CDR1 reads SGHRS; CDR2 reads YFSETQ. The CDR3 sequence: CASSLRASAFYEQYF. CDR3 nucleotide sequence: TGCGCCAGCAGCCTTAGGGCTAGCGCCTTCTACGAGCAGTACTTC.

In this sample, this clonotype turned up many times. The chain carries TRBV20-1 and TRBJ1-5; 10 bases agree with TRBD1. This CDR3 is built from 14 residues. CDR1 is DFQATT and CDR2 is SNEGSKA in the germline V gene (reference sequence). V gave up 6 bases and J gave up 6 bases; unmatched junction bases: 8. For the CDR3, the DNA is TGCAGTGCCCTAAACGGGACAGGGGTTCAGCCCCAGCATTTT. Its protein is CSALNGTGVQPQHF.

At least ten counts were recorded for this clonotype. V is TRBV29-1 and J is TRBJ2-4, with a weak D call TRBD2 (5 bases). CDR1 and CDR2 (germline): SQVTM, ANQGSEA. Trimming cost V 5 bases and J 0 bases, with 11 bases left between them. The CDR3 has 14 amino acids. The CDR3 region is CSVWESLAKNIQYF. The CDR3 nucleotides are TGCAGCGTTTGGGAGAGCCTAGCCAAAAACATTCAGTACTTC.

The J gene is TRBJ2-1, the V gene TRBV29-1; D is unresolved. Trimming shortened V by 6 bases and J by 2 bases, and 14 bases separated the two germline ends. CDR1 and CDR2 from the germline V gene are SQVTM and ANQGSEA. CDR3 length equals 14 residues. In DNA form, the CDR3 reads TGCAGCGTCGAACCGGCGGCCACCTACAATGAGCAGTTCTTC. The encoded protein is CSVEPAATYNEQFF.

The chain uses TRBV7-9 and TRBJ1-1; D is unresolved. The CDR3 runs 15 residues. V lost 7 bases to trimming and J lost 0 bases, with 15 bases between them. CDR1 is SEHNR and CDR2 is FQNEAQ in the germline V gene (reference sequence). The CDR3 DNA is TGTGCCAGCAAGGGCTTTGCGGGCATGAACACTGAAGCTTTCTTT. It codes for CASKGFAGMNTEAFF.

This clonotype has ten or more counts. The chain uses TRBV4-1 and TRBJ2-1, with TRBD2 matching over 12 bases. CDR3 size: 16 residues. The V gene's germline CDR1 is MGHRA and CDR2 YSYEKL. The junction had 5 bases not matched to a gene; V was cut back by 4 bases and J by 4 bases. CDR3 DNA: TGCGCCAGCAGCCTTGCTAGCGGGGGGGCGTACAATGAGCAGTTCTTC. This codes for CASSLASGGAYNEQFF.

This clonotype was counted at least ten times. V usage is TRBV6-1 and J usage is TRBJ2-6; D remains unclear. The V gene's germline CDR1 is MNHNS and CDR2 SASEGT. Trimming removed 9 bases at V and 0 bases at J, with 6 bases between. The CDR3 length is 13 residues. CDR3 sequence (DNA): TGTGCCAGTGAACCCTCTGGGGCCAACGTCCTGACTTTC. This translates into CASEPSGANVLTF.

This clonotype was detected many times. The chain is built from TRBV27 and TRBJ2-4; D not certain. Germline V gene sequence: CDR1 MNHEY, CDR2 SMNVEV (reference sequence). The CDR3 runs 14 residues. Trimming shortened V by 0 bases and J by 0 bases, and 3 bases separated the two germline ends. This CDR3 reads CASSLSIAKNIQYF. The CDR3 DNA is TGTGCCAGCAGTTTATCGATAGCCAAAAACATTCAGTACTTC.

This clonotype was counted many times. The gene calls are TRBV9 and TRBJ2-5, with TRBD2 matching over 7 bases. Germline V gene lookup returns CDR1 SGDLS and CDR2 YYNGEE. The V segment lost 6 bases and the J segment 5 bases; nucleotides outside the gene matches: 7. The CDR3 runs 13 residues. The CDR3 coding sequence is TGTGCCAGCACCAACCCGGGAGGTGAGACCCAGTACTTC. Translation: CASTNPGGETQYF.

The rearrangement links TRBV7-2 to TRBJ2-7; D is ambiguous. Germline V gives CDR1 SGHTA, CDR2 FQGNSA. V shed 4 bases and J shed 3 bases, with 19 bases lying between them. The CDR3 covers 16 residues. The CDR3 bases are TGTGCCAGCAGCTCTATCTCGGTCGAGGACCACTACGAGCAGTACTTC. This sequence encodes CASSSISVEDHYEQYF.

The rearrangement uses TRBV28 and TRBJ2-7, with D possibly TRBD2 on 6 matching bases. V lost 3 bases to trimming and J lost 9 bases, with 12 bases between them. Germline CDR1 and CDR2: MDHEN and SYDVKM. This CDR3 contains 12 residues. As DNA, the CDR3 is TGTGCCAGCAGTTTGGGGGGAGTCGGGCAGTACTTC. Translation: CASSLGGVGQYF. Together with reference TRBV28 and TRBJ2-7, the CDR3 gives the full variable domain: DVKVTQSSRYLVKRTGEKVFLECVQDMDHENMFWYRQDPGLGLRLIYFSYDVKMKEKGDIPEGYSVSREKKERFSLILESASTNQTSMYLCASSLGGVGQYFGPGTRLTVT.

This clonotype was counted at least ten times. The chain recombines TRBV4-1 with TRBJ1-1; D is unresolved. This CDR3 contains 15 residues. The ends were cut back, 0 bases at V and 0 bases at J, with 8 bases in the middle. The germline CDR1 and CDR2 sequences are MGHRA and YSYEKL. CDR3 DNA sequence: TGCGCCAGCAGCCAAGAACCAGCGATGAACACTGAAGCTTTCTTT. It encodes CASSQEPAMNTEAFF.

This clonotype was observed many times. The chain links TRBV12-3 or TRBV12-4 to TRBJ2-5; no reliable D call. This CDR3 has 14 amino acids. Trimming cost V 3 bases and J 0 bases, with 8 bases left between them. The CDR3 coding sequence is TGTGCCAGCAGTTTCATCCTTAACCAAGAGACCCAGTACTTC. It is translated as CASSFILNQETQYF.

Concerning this clonotype itself: This may arise from a read error, as a much more abundant clone is one base away. The chain links TRBV18 to TRBJ1-2; D is ambiguous. Germline CDR1 KGHSH, CDR2 LQKENI. The CDR3 length is 14 residues. V shed 2 bases and J shed 5 bases, with 12 bases lying between them. The CDR3 coding sequence is TGTGCCAGCTCACCAGACGGGTCTGGTTATGGCTACACCTTC. Encoded protein: CASSPDGSGYGYTF.

The sample holds many counts of this clonotype. The chain carries TRBV12-3 or TRBV12-4 and TRBJ2-5; D is possibly TRBD2 (6 bases). Trimming pared 7 bases from V and 5 bases from J, leaving 17 bases between. The CDR3 sequence is 14 residues long. Here the CDR3 reads CASTLSGRRETQYF. CDR3 DNA sequence: TGTGCCAGCACCCTCTCAGGGAGGCGGGAGACCCAGTACTTC.

This clonotype was seen ten or more times. The chain links TRBV19 to TRBJ1-2; tentatively, D is TRBD1 (5 bases). Trimming pared 6 bases from V and 8 bases from J, leaving 13 bases between. The CDR3 totals 12 residues. Germline lookup yields CDR1 LNHDA and CDR2 SQIVND (reference sequence). In nucleotides, the CDR3 is TGTGCCAGTAGCCCAGGGAGCGGCGGCTACACCTTC. This gives the protein CASSPGSGGYTF.

The rearrangement uses TRBV11-2 and TRBJ1-1; D gene unclear. Germline V gene sequence: CDR1 SGHAT, CDR2 FQNNGV. V gave up 3 bases and J gave up 1 base, with 12 bases separating them. CDR3 length: 15 amino acids. The CDR3 spells CASSFAPGPNTEAFF. The DNA of the CDR3 is TGTGCCAGCAGCTTTGCTCCGGGCCCGAACACTGAAGCTTTCTTT.

This chain connects TRBV2 to TRBJ2-4; 11 nucleotides match TRBD2. V lost 3 bases, J lost 0 bases, and 10 bases stayed unmatched. Germline CDR1 is SNHLY and CDR2 is FYNNEI. The CDR3 contains 19 residues. The CDR3 is CASSELFTSGGLAKNIQYF. CDR3 in DNA: TGTGCCAGCAGTGAGCTATTTACTAGCGGGGGTTTAGCCAAAAACATTCAGTACTTC.

This clonotype was observed many times. This chain uses TRBV29-1 with TRBJ2-3; 11 bases map to TRBD2. This CDR3 is built from 17 residues. J was trimmed by 5 bases and V by 4 bases; bases with no gene match: 14. Germline lookup yields CDR1 SQVTM and CDR2 ANQGSEA. CDR3 sequence (DNA): TGCAGCGTTGTCCCACTACTAGCGGGGGCCCCTCTAGATACGCAGTATTTT. Protein: CSVVPLLAGAPLDTQYF.